This entry features one T cell receptor beta chain sequence. The data stem from a study of blood T cell repertoires in COVID-19. Study-wide context: Spain, Italy and the United States supplied samples that represented acute and convalescent COVID-19. Nucleic acid was either cDNA or gDNA, and it came from T cells, B-cell-depleted T cells, or PBMCs.

Per germline, CDR1 GTSNPN and CDR2 SVGIG (reference sequence). The CDR3 is 17 amino acids. Between the trimmed V and J ends, which lost 2 bases and 7 bases, there was a span of 24 bases. In the authors' methods: Amplification of reference gene primers was used by the study to estimate nucleated cell counts. Clones were sequenced by immunoSEQ multiplex PCR, and TCRdb holds only the in-frame ones, with some missing. That table gives V, J and clone size, and the DNA gave D and trimming. The sample includes under 300,000 clones, 89% seen only once; the top ten take about 0.94%. V is TRBV30 and J is TRBJ1-3; weak D call: TRBD1 (6 bases). The sample comprised peripheral blood. The receptor was derived from a woman aged 35 to 49 who had recovered from COVID-19. The DNA for the CDR3 is TGTGCCTGGAGTATTACCACCAATCGGGGGGGCGTGAACACCATATATTTT. It codes for CAWSITTNRGGVNTIYF.